This TCR beta chain is from a study of glioma-infiltrating T cells. The iRepertoire nested amplicon-rescue multiplex PCR amplified TCR alpha and beta CDR3s from RNA. TCRdb reprocessed the multiplex PCR reads via MiXCR and lists one record per CDR3 protein. This sample has around 190,000 distinct CDR3 sequences, with more than 35% found just once. Notes on this clonotype: A junction boundary mismatches the germline segment, possibly from a read error.

The CDR3 contains 15 residues. Germline-derived CDR1 and CDR2 are MNHNS and SASEGT. Sequencing was done on a sample of glioma tissue, nonneoplastic brain tissue, or PBMCs (not recorded which). This TCR came from a human donor with low-grade glioma or glioblastoma, undergoing nonglioma brain surgery, or in good health (not recorded which). V is TRBV6-1 and J is TRBJ2-6; the D is unclear. As DNA, the CDR3 is TGTGCCATCAGTGTTTCTGCCTCTGGGGCCAACGTCCTGACTTTC. Translating gives CAISVSASGANVLTF.